This passage covers 30 T cell receptor beta chains from one sample sequenced in a study of blood T cell repertoires in COVID-19. TCRdb's table, derived via immunoSEQ multiplex PCR, lists solely in-frame clones and lacks some. Of 120,000 to 150,000 clones in the sample, roughly nine tenths are singletons; the top ten hold 1.5% to 2%. What was sequenced was peripheral blood. These receptors were collected from a human donor in a cohort sampled during active COVID-19.

The chain couples TRBV3-1 (or the pseudogene TRBV3-2) to TRBJ1-1; D is possibly TRBD1 (6 bases). In germline, CDR1 is LGHDT, CDR2 YNNKEL (reference sequence). Trimming removed 4 bases at V and 1 base at J, with 10 bases between. There are 14 residues in the CDR3. The CDR3 loop reads CASSRDNTNTEAFF. Written as DNA, the CDR3 is TGTGCCAGCAGCCGGGACAACACGAACACTGAAGCTTTCTTT.

This clone was found a few times. This chain uses TRBV5-6 with TRBJ2-7; no clear D. The CDR3 consists of 9 residues. V was shortened by 7 bases and J by 5 bases, with 4 bases between the two germline ends. Per germline, CDR1 SGHDT and CDR2 YYEEEE. The CDR3 coding sequence is TGTGCCAGCGCGGACGAGCAGTACTTC. It is translated as CASADEQYF.

This clone was seen just once. The V gene is TRBV7-2, the J gene TRBJ2-7, with D possibly being TRBD2 (5 bases). V lost 1 base and J lost 8, with 9 bases in between. CDR1 and CDR2 from the germline V gene are SGHTA and FQGNSA. The CDR3 length is 12 residues. The CDR3 here is CASSLGGIKQYF. The CDR3 DNA sequence: TGTGCCAGCAGCTTAGGAGGGATCAAGCAGTACTTC. The whole variable domain, filled in from reference TRBV7-2 and TRBJ2-7, reads GAGVSQSPSNKVTEKGKDVELRCDPISGHTALYWYRQSLGQGLEFLIYFQGNSAPDKSGLPSDRFSAERTGGSVSTLTIQRTQQEDSAVYLCASSLGGIKQYFGPGTRLTVT.

The chain carries TRBV5-6 and TRBJ2-7; a possible D gene is TRBD2 (7 bases). Trimming took off 0 bases at V and 2 bases at J, with 15 bases between the two ends. The CDR3 is made up of 16 amino acids. Looked up from germline, CDR1 is SGHDT and CDR2 is YYEEEE. The CDR3 sequence: CASSLGGRGGAYEQYF. DNA of the CDR3: TGTGCCAGCAGCTTGGGCGGGCGAGGGGGGGCCTACGAGCAGTACTTC.

In its sample, this clone was seen a few times. The chain carries TRBV5-1 and TRBJ1-1; no clear D. The V and J ends lost 0 bases and 1 base respectively, with 7 bases between them. CDR3 size: 14 residues. Germline CDR1 and CDR2: SGHRS and YFSETQ. Here the CDR3 reads CASSLGHSNTEAFF. The CDR3 DNA sequence: TGCGCCAGCAGCTTGGGACACTCGAACACTGAAGCTTTCTTT.

The chain joins TRBV19 to TRBJ2-1, with 7 bases lining up with TRBD2. This CDR3 comprises 15 residues. The junction had 9 bases not matched to a gene; V was cut back by 6 bases and J by 4 bases. CDR1 is LNHDA and CDR2 is SQIVND in the germline V gene (reference sequence). The CDR3 nucleotides are TGTGCCAGTAGCCCTCATGGGGGGGGTTACAATGAGCAGTTCTTC. Translated, it gives CASSPHGGGYNEQFF.

This chain links TRBV6-5 with TRBJ1-2; weak D call: TRBD1 (5 bases). This CDR3 has 13 residues. Germline values: CDR1 MNHEY, CDR2 SVGAGI. The V gene lost 6 bases and the J gene lost 4 bases, with 12 bases spanning the gap. The CDR3, as DNA: TGTGCCAGCAGCAACCAGGGTATCTATGGCTACACCTTC. It translates to CASSNQGIYGYTF.

The rearrangement uses TRBV10-3 and TRBJ1-6; perhaps TRBD1 as D (5 bases). CDR3 size: 19 residues. Germline CDR1 and CDR2: ENHRY and SYGVKD. V lost 0 bases to trimming and J lost 3 bases, with 18 bases between them. The CDR3 sequence: CAISESVLRGALYNSPLHF. CDR3 coding DNA: TGTGCCATCAGTGAGTCGGTACTAAGGGGTGCCCTCTATAATTCACCCCTCCACTTT.

This chain connects TRBV21-1 to TRBJ2-7; the D call in the table, TRBD1, was not verified against the DNA. TRBV21-1 is an annotated pseudogene. CDR3 length: 16 residues. CDR3 DNA sequence: TGTGCCAGCAGCAAACGGTGTAGGGCAGGGACCTACGAGCAGTACTTC. Amino acid sequence: CASSKRCRAGTYEQYF.

The chain carries TRBV29-1 and TRBJ1-1; a weak D match, TRBD1 (6 bases). Deletions cut 7 bases from V and 5 bases from J, with 23 bases between. This CDR3 is built from 15 residues. The germline gives CDR1 SQVTM, CDR2 ANQGSEA. The CDR3 DNA reads as TGCAGCGGAAAAGTTGACGTGGGGGCAGATACTGAAGCTTTCTTT. This encodes CSGKVDVGADTEAFF.

The chain uses TRBV9 and TRBJ2-2, with no clear D. The CDR3 is 16 amino acids. The germline V gene encodes CDR1 SGDLS and CDR2 YYNGEE. V shed 5 bases and J shed 0 bases, with 14 bases lying between them. CDR3 DNA: TGTGCCAGCAGTCCCTACCCCGTTCCGAACACCGGGGAGCTGTTTTTT. Protein: CASSPYPVPNTGELFF.

This clone was counted once. This sequence joins TRBV2 and TRBJ1-3; 8 nucleotides match TRBD1. After removal of 0 bases from V and 0 bases from J, the junction contained 7 bases not matched to a gene. This CDR3 region has 18 residues. Germline loops: CDR1 SNHLY, CDR2 FYNNEI. The CDR3 DNA follows: TGTGCCAGCAGTGAAGCGCGGGGACAGGAAAACTCTGGAAACACCATATATTTT. Translated, it gives CASSEARGQENSGNTIYF.

This chain uses TRBV10-2 with TRBJ2-7; D is perhaps TRBD2 (5 bases). Trimming pared 8 bases from V and 2 bases from J, leaving 13 bases between. Looked up from germline, CDR1 is WSHSY and CDR2 is SAAADI. The CDR3 runs to 13 residues. CDR3 amino acids: CASRRYQTYEQYF. The CDR3 DNA sequence: TGCGCCAGCCGGAGGTACCAAACCTACGAGCAGTACTTC.

V is TRBV6-5 and J is TRBJ1-2, with TRBD1 identical over 7 bases. The germline CDR1 and CDR2 sequences are MNHEY and SVGAGI. The CDR3 is made up of 13 amino acids. V dropped 6 bases and J dropped 4; count of bases not matched to a gene: 5. The CDR3 DNA reads TGTGCCAGCAGGGGGACAGCCGTCTATGGCTACACCTTC. Protein product: CASRGTAVYGYTF.

This clone has only one observation. The chain uses TRBV2 and TRBJ1-1, with 7 nucleotides matching TRBD1. From germline, CDR1 is SNHLY and CDR2 FYNNEI. V lost 5 bases to trimming and J lost 5 bases; unmatched junction nucleotides: 8. This CDR3 is 14 amino acids long. CDR3 nucleotide sequence: TGTGCCAGCAGTACCCAGGGGGAACATACTGAAGCTTTCTTT. Its protein is CASSTQGEHTEAFF.

This clone has ten or more counts. The gene calls are TRBV6-4 and TRBJ2-3, with D tentatively TRBD1 (6 bases). The CDR3 has 15 residues. Germline loops: CDR1 MRHNA, CDR2 SNTAGT. Trimming cost V 6 bases and J 0 bases, with 13 bases left between them. The CDR3 DNA follows: TGTGCCAGCAGACAGGGTTGGGCTAGCACAGATACGCAGTATTTT. Translation: CASRQGWASTDTQYF.

This clone came up once. The chain is built from TRBV4-3 and TRBJ1-1, with D possibly being TRBD1 (5 bases). The germline CDR1 and CDR2 sequences are LGHNA and YSLEER. V was trimmed by 4 bases and J by 1 base, leaving 13 bases between them. The CDR3 sequence is 15 residues long. CDR3 DNA: TGCGCCAGCAGCCGATTAGGTCAGGGGAACACTGAAGCTTTCTTT. Translating it yields CASSRLGQGNTEAFF.

The V and J genes are TRBV7-9 and TRBJ2-7; 11 bases line up with TRBD2. Germline V gene data show CDR1 as SEHNR and CDR2 as FQNEAQ (reference sequence). J gave up 0 bases and V 3 bases, and 7 bases lay outside the gene matches. The CDR3 is made up of 17 amino acids. CDR3 region: CASSFGLAGGLSYEQYF. The CDR3 nucleotides are TGTGCCAGCAGCTTCGGGCTAGCGGGGGGCCTCTCCTACGAGCAGTACTTC.

The chain is built from TRBV19 and TRBJ2-5, with D possibly TRBD1 on 6 matching bases. Looked up from germline, CDR1 is LNHDA and CDR2 is SQIVND (reference sequence). The CDR3 sequence is 15 residues long. Trimming removed 4 bases at V and 5 bases at J, with 17 bases between. CDR3 sequence: CASSRIPGVGETQYF. In DNA form, the CDR3 reads TGTGCCAGTAGTAGAATTCCAGGGGTAGGGGAGACCCAGTACTTC.

The sample holds one count of this clone. The chain employs TRBV11-1 and TRBJ2-3; no definite D call. V was clipped by 5 bases and J by 5 bases, with 8 bases between them. CDR1 and CDR2 from the germline V gene are SGHAT and FQDESV (reference sequence). CDR3 length equals 12 residues. CDR3 DNA sequence: TGTGCCAGCAGCCCCACTGGAGATACGCAGTATTTT. This codes for CASSPTGDTQYF.

In its sample, this clone was seen once. The chain joins TRBV28 to TRBJ1-5; 7 bases line up with TRBD1. The CDR3 has 15 residues. With V trimmed by 7 bases and J by 1 base, 7 bases remained unmatched. Germline loops: CDR1 MDHEN, CDR2 SYDVKM. This chain's CDR3 is CASIKTGSSNQPQHF. The CDR3, as DNA: TGTGCCAGCATTAAGACAGGGTCAAGCAATCAGCCCCAGCATTTT.

The chain uses TRBV7-6 and TRBJ1-1; maybe TRBD1 (6 bases). The CDR3 loop spans 15 amino acids. Germline values: CDR1 SGHVS, CDR2 FNYEAQ. Trimming took 1 base from V and 2 from J, leaving 11 bases between them. CDR3 loop: CASSLEVRGNTEAFF. As DNA, the CDR3 is TGTGCCAGCAGCTTAGAGGTCAGGGGAAACACTGAAGCTTTCTTT.

The rearrangement joins TRBV7-8 to TRBJ1-5; 7 bases agree with TRBD1. The V segment lost 5 bases and the J segment 5 bases; nucleotides outside the gene matches: 6. There are 14 residues in the CDR3. From germline, CDR1 is SGHVS and CDR2 FQNEAQ. CDR3 coding DNA: TGTGCCAGCAGCCCGGGCCAGGGGGATCAGCCCCAGCATTTT. Protein product: CASSPGQGDQPQHF.

The chain recombines TRBV19 with TRBJ1-1; TRBD1 matches at 7 bases. This CDR3 contains 14 residues. CDR1 LNHDA and CDR2 SQIVND come from the germline V gene (reference sequence). V was clipped by 3 bases and J by 4 bases; unmatched bases: 5. CDR3 protein: CASSIGRQGTEAFF. The CDR3 nucleotides are TGTGCCAGTAGTATCGGCCGACAGGGCACTGAAGCTTTCTTT.

The chain carries TRBV6-1 and TRBJ2-7; TRBD2 matches at 9 bases. This CDR3 spans 16 amino acids. The junction had 14 bases not matched to a gene; V was cut back by 6 bases and J by 5 bases. Germline CDR1 MNHNS, CDR2 SASEGT. CDR3 sequence reads: CASSESVLLAGNEQYF. The CDR3 DNA sequence: TGTGCCAGCAGCGAATCCGTCCTCCTAGCGGGAAACGAGCAGTACTTC.

This chain uses TRBV9 with TRBJ2-1, with a weak D call TRBD1 (5 bases). The CDR3 totals 15 residues. CDR1 is SGDLS and CDR2 is YYNGEE in the germline V gene. Trimming stripped 0 bases from V and 6 bases from J, with 13 bases between. This CDR3 is CASSVGSGILNEQFF. In DNA form, the CDR3 reads TGTGCCAGCAGCGTAGGTTCAGGGATCCTCAATGAGCAGTTCTTC.

This clone has only one observation. The V gene is TRBV18, the J gene TRBJ1-2; TRBD1 matches at 7 bases. J gave up 1 base and V 5 bases, and 7 bases lay outside the gene matches. From germline, CDR1 is KGHSH and CDR2 LQKENI. This CDR3 has 15 residues. DNA of the CDR3: TGTGCCAGCTCATCCCGACAGGGCGGTAACTATGGCTACACCTTC. Translated, it gives CASSSRQGGNYGYTF.

V and J are TRBV18 and TRBJ1-5, with a weak D call TRBD1 (5 bases). This CDR3 is built from 15 residues. Germline V gives CDR1 KGHSH, CDR2 LQKENI. Trimming removed 2 bases from V and 5 bases from J, with 13 bases in between. The CDR3 protein is CASSPETATDQPQHF. CDR3 DNA sequence: TGTGCCAGCTCACCAGAGACAGCCACTGATCAGCCCCAGCATTTT.

The chain recombines TRBV4-1 with TRBJ1-5; D perhaps matches TRBD1 (5 bases). V was trimmed by 0 bases and J by 5 bases, leaving 8 bases between them. The CDR3 is 14 residues long. CDR1 is MGHRA and CDR2 is YSYEKL in the germline V gene. In nucleotides, the CDR3 is TGCGCCAGCAGCCAAGATTGGGGGGATCAGCCCCAGCATTTT. This sequence encodes CASSQDWGDQPQHF.

The chain combines TRBV5-1 with TRBJ2-5; 13 positions match TRBD2. Trimming removed 0 bases from V and 1 base from J; junction bases left unmatched: 3. There are 17 residues in the CDR3. In germline, CDR1 is SGHRS, CDR2 YFSETQ. CDR3 bases: TGCGCCAGCAGCTTGGATGGGACTAGCGGGGTCCAAGAGACCCAGTACTTC. Translated: CASSLDGTSGVQETQYF.